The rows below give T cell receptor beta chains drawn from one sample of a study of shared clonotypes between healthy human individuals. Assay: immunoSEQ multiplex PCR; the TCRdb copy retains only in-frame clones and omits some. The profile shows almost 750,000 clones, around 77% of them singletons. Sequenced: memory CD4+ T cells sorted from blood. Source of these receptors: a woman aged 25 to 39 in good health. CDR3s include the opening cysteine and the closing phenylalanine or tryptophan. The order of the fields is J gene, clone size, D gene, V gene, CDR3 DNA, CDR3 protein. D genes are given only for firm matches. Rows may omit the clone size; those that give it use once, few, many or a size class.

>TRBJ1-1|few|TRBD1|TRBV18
TGTGCCAGCTCACCAGGGACAGGGCAGTTAGTCACTGAAGCTTTCTTT
CASSPGTGQLVTEAFF
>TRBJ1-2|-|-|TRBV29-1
TGCAGCGGGACGGGTCCTTATGGCTACACCTTC
CSGTGPYGYTF
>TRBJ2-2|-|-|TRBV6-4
TGTGCCAGCAGTGAAGCGAACACCGGGGAGCTGTTTTTT
CASSEANTGELFF
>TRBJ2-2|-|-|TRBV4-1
TGCGCCAGCAGCCAAATGCAGGCTCAGGTTCCAGGGGAGCTGTTTTTT
CASSQMQAQVPGELFF
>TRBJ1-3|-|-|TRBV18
TGTGCCAGCTCACCACGTCCGATCGCCGTCTCTGGAAACACCATATATTTT
CASSPRPIAVSGNTIYF
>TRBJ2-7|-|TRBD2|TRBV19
TGTGCCAGTAGTATCGGGGGAGGGCCCTACGAGCAGTACTTC
CASSIGGGPYEQYF
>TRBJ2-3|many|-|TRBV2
TGTGCCAGCAGTGACCGCGGGAGCACAGATACGCAGTATTTT
CASSDRGSTDTQYF
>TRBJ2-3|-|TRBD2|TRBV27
TGTGCCAGCAGCCTATCGGGCGGGAGAAGAGATACGCAGTATTTT
CASSLSGGRRDTQYF
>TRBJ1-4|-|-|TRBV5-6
TGTGCCAGCAGCTTATACGGGGGAATCGAAAAACTGTTTTTT
CASSLYGGIEKLFF
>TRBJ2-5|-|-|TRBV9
TGTGCCAGCAGCGTAGAGACAGCGCAACAAGAGACCCAGTACTTC
CASSVETAQQETQYF
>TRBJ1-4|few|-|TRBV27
TGTGCCAGCAAAGTTAGTAGGGTTAATGAAAAACTGTTTTTT
CASKVSRVNEKLFF